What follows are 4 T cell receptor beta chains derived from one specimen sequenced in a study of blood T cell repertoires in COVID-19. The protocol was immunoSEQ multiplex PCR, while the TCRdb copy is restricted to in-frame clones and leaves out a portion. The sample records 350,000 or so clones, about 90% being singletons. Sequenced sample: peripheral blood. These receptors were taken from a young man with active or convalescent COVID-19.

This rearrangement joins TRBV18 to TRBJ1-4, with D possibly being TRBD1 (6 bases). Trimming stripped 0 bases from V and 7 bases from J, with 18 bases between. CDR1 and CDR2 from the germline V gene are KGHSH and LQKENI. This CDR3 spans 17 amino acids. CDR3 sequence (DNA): TGTGCCAGCTCACCACCGGGTGCGGGGGGCGATGGTGAAAAACTGTTTTTT. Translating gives CASSPPGAGGDGEKLFF.

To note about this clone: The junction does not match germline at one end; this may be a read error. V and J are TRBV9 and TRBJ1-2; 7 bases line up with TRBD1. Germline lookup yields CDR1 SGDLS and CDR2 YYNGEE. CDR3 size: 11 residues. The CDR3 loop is CASSAGTDLFF. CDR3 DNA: TGTGCCAGCAGCGCTGGGACAGATCTTTTCTTC.

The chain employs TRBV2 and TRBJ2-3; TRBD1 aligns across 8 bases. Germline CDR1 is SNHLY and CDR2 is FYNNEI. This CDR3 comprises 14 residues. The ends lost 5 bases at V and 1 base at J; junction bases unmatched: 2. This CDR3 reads CASSQQGGTDTQYF. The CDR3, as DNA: TGTGCCAGCAGTCAACAGGGGGGCACAGATACGCAGTATTTT. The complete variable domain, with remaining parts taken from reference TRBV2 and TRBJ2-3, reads EPEVTQTPSHQVTQMGQEVILRCVPISNHLYFYWYRQILGQKVEFLVSFYNNEISEKSEIFDDQFSVERPDGSNFTLKIRSTKLEDSAMYFCASSQQGGTDTQYFGPGTRLTVL.

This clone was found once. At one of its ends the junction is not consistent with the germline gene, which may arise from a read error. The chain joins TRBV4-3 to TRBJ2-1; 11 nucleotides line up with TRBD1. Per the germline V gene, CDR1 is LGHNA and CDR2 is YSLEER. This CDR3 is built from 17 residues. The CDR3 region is CASNQAWDRGAYNEQFF. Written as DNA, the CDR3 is TGCGCCAGCAACCAAGCCTGGGACAGGGGGGCCTACAATGAGCAGTTCTTC.